These T cell receptor beta chains were read from a single sample in a study of T-cell memory formation after mild COVID-19. TCRdb re-analysed the 5' RACE reads in MiXCR, keeping a single row per CDR3 protein. The sample has some 88,000 distinct CDR3 sequences; nearly 25% are singletons. The sequenced material came from PBMCs or a T cell subset sorted from them (not recorded which). The source of these receptors is a man in his late teens or twenties who had mild COVID-19 (a few samples of this study predate the infection). Cell type and time point are not known. The CDR3 runs from the conserved cysteine through the conserved F or W. A D gene is named only where the DNA matches it firmly. The size entry is marked missing in some rows and otherwise reads once, few, many or a size class.

D: TRBD1
J: TRBJ1-6
V: TRBV6-6
size: NA
CDR3: CASSYGTAYNSPLHF
DNA: TGTGCCAGCAGTTACGGGACAGCCTATAATTCACCCCTCCACTTT

D: NA
J: TRBJ2-1
V: TRBV11-2
size: few
CDR3: CASSLMPGTRFYNEQFF
DNA: TGTGCCAGCAGCCTAATGCCCGGGACCCGCTTCTACAATGAGCAGTTCTTC

D: NA
J: TRBJ2-2
V: TRBV4-1
size: few
CDR3: CASTPLVHTGELFF
DNA: TGCGCTAGCACCCCCCTAGTCCACACCGGGGAGCTGTTTTTT

D: TRBD2
J: TRBJ2-5
V: TRBV4-2
size: few
CDR3: CASSQDFGGGPRGSQYF
DNA: TGTGCCAGCAGCCAAGATTTTGGCGGGGGTCCCCGGGGGAGCCAGTACTTC

D: NA
J: TRBJ2-1
V: TRBV27
size: many
CDR3: CASSLLESSYNEQFF
DNA: TGTGCCAGCAGTTTATTGGAAAGCTCCTACAATGAGCAGTTCTTC

D: TRBD1
J: TRBJ2-7
V: TRBV5-1
size: NA
CDR3: CASSKGQGYEQYF
DNA: TGCGCCAGCAGCAAGGGACAGGGCTACGAGCAGTACTTC

D: NA
J: TRBJ1-6
V: TRBV5-4
size: few
CDR3: CASSSPPGPGRGSPLHF
DNA: TGTGCCAGCAGCTCCCCACCTGGACCGGGCCGCGGTTCACCCCTCCACTTT

D: NA
J: TRBJ2-3
V: TRBV12-3/TRBV12-4
size: few
CDR3: CASSRSPADTQYF
DNA: TGTGCCAGCAGTCGGTCACCGGCAGATACGCAGTATTTT

D: NA
J: TRBJ2-1
V: TRBV11-2
size: NA
CDR3: CATQVSGMYEQFF
DNA: TGTGCCACCCAGGTGTCCGGGATGTATGAGCAGTTCTTC

D: NA
J: TRBJ2-5
V: TRBV20-1
size: NA
CDR3: CSARTETQYF
DNA: TGCAGTGCTCGGACGGAGACCCAGTACTTC

D: TRBD2
J: TRBJ2-3
V: TRBV27
size: NA
CDR3: CASSFLVAGGTDTQYF
DNA: TGTGCCAGCAGTTTTCTGGTAGCGGGGGGCACAGATACGCAGTATTTT

D: NA
J: TRBJ2-5
V: TRBV4-2
size: few
CDR3: CASSQAGNQETQYF
DNA: TGTGCCAGCAGCCAAGCGGGGAACCAAGAGACCCAGTACTTC

D: TRBD1
J: TRBJ1-5
V: TRBV15
size: NA
CDR3: CATSTDRGRVQPQHF
DNA: TGTGCCACCAGCACGGACAGGGGGCGAGTTCAGCCCCAGCATTTT

D: NA
J: TRBJ1-1
V: TRBV7-2
size: few
CDR3: CASSGVGGEAFF
DNA: TGTGCCAGCAGTGGAGTGGGGGGTGAAGCTTTCTTT

D: NA
J: TRBJ1-1
V: TRBV4-2
size: once
CDR3: CASSPAGPTLNTEAFF
DNA: TGTGCCAGCAGCCCCGCAGGGCCCACACTCAACACTGAAGCTTTCTTT

D: NA
J: TRBJ2-1
V: TRBV7-6
size: few
CDR3: CASSPIRSTGQFF
DNA: TGTGCCAGCAGCCCCATCCGATCGACAGGACAGTTCTTC